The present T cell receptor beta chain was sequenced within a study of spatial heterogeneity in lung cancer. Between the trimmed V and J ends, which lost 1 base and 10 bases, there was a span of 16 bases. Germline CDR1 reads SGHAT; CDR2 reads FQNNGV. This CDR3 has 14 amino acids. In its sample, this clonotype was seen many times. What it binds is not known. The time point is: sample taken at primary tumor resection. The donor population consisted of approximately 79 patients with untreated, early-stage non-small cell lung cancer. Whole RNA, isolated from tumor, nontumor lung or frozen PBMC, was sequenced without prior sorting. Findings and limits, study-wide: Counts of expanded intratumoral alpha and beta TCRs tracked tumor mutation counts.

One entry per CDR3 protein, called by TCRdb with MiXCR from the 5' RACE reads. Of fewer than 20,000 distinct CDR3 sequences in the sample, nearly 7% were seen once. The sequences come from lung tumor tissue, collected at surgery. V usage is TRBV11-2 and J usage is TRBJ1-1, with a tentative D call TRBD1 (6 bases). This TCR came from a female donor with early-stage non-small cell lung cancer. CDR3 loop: CASSLVAGAVGAFF. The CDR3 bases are TGTGCCAGCAGCTTAGTGGCGGGGGCTGTTGGAGCTTTCTTT. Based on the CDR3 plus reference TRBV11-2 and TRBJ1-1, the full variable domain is EAGVAQSPRYKIIEKRQSVAFWCNPISGHATLYWYQQILGQGPKLLIQFQNNGVVDDSQLPKDRFSAERLKGVDSTLKIQPAKLEDSAVYLCASSLVAGAVGAFFGQGTRLTVV.